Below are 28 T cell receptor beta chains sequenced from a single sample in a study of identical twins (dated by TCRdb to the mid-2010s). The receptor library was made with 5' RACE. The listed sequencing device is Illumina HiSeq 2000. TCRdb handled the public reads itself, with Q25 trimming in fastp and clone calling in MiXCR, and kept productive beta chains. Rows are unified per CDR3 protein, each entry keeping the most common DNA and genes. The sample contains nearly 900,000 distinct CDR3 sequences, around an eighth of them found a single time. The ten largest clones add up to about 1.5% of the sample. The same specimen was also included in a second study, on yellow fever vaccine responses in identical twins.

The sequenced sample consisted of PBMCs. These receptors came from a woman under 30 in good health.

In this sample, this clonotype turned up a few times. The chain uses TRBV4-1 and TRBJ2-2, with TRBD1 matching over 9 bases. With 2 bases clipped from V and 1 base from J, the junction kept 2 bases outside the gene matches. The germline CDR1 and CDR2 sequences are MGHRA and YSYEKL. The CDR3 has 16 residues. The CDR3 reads CASSQKGQGNTGELFF. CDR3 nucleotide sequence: TGCGCCAGCAGCCAAAAGGGACAGGGGAACACCGGGGAGCTGTTTTTT.

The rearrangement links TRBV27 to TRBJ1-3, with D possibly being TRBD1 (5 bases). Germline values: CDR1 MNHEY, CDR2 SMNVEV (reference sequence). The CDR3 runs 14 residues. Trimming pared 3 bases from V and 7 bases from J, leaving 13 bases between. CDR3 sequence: CASSFRQGGNTIYF. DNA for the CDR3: TGTGCCAGCAGTTTCCGGCAGGGTGGGAACACCATATATTTT.

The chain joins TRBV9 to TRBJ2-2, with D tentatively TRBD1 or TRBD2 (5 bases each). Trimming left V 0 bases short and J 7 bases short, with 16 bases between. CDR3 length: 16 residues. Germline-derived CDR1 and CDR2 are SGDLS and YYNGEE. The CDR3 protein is CASSVEGDPEGGELFF. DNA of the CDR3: TGTGCCAGCAGCGTAGAAGGGGACCCCGAAGGCGGGGAGCTGTTTTTT.

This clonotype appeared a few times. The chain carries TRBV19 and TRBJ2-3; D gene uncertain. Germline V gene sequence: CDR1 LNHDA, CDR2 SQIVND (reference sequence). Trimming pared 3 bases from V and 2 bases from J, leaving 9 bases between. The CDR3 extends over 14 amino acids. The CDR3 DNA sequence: TGTGCCAGTAGTATCCAGGCAGTCACAGATACGCAGTATTTT. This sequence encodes CASSIQAVTDTQYF.

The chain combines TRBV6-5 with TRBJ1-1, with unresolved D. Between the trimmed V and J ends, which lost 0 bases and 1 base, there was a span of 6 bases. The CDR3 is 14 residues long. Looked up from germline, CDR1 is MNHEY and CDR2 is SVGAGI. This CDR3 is CASSYSRWNTEAFF. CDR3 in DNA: TGTGCCAGCAGTTACTCGCGGTGGAACACTGAAGCTTTCTTT.

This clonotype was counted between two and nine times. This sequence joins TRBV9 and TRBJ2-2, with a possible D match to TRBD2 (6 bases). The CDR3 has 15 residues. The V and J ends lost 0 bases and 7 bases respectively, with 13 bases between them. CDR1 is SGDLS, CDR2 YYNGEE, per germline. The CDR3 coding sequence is TGTGCCAGCAGCGTAGCTGCGGGGCTCCTCGGGGAGCTGTTTTTT. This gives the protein CASSVAAGLLGELFF.

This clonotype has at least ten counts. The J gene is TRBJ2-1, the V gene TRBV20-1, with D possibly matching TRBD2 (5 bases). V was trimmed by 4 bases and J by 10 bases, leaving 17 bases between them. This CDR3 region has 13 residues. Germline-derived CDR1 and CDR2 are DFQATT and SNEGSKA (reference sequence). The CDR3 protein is CSATTTIGGEQFF. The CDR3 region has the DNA TGCAGTGCTACAACGACGATTGGAGGAGAGCAGTTCTTC.

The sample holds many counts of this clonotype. CDR3 bases: TGCGCCAGCAGTGAGACAGGGATTGGAAACACCATATATTTT. Protein: CASSETGIGNTIYF. The chain links TRBV10-2 to TRBJ1-3, with D possibly being TRBD1 (6 bases). The germline V and J ends were trimmed by 2 bases and 3 bases, with 8 bases remaining between them. This CDR3 is 14 amino acids long. Per the germline V gene, CDR1 is WSHSY and CDR2 is SAAADI.

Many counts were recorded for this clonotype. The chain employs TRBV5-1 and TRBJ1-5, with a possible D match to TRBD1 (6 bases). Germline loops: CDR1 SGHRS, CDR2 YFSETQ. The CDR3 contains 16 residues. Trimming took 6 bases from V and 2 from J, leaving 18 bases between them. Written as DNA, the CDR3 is TGCGCCAGCATCCGGGACACCATGAGGGGCAATCAGCCCCAGCATTTT. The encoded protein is CASIRDTMRGNQPQHF. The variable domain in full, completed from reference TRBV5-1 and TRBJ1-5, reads KAGVTQTPRYLIKTRGQQVTLSCSPISGHRSVSWYQQTPGQGLQFLFEYFSETQRNKGNFPGRFSGRQFSNSRSEMNVSTLELGDSALYLCASIRDTMRGNQPQHFGDGTRLSIL.

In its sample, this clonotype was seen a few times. DNA of the CDR3: TGTGCCAGCAGTTTACGGCACTCAAGCACAGATACGCAGTATTTT. The encoded protein is CASSLRHSSTDTQYF. This sequence joins TRBV27 and TRBJ2-3, with D hard to call. Germline values: CDR1 MNHEY, CDR2 SMNVEV (reference sequence). CDR3 length: 15 residues. V was clipped by 2 bases and J by 0 bases, with 9 bases between them.

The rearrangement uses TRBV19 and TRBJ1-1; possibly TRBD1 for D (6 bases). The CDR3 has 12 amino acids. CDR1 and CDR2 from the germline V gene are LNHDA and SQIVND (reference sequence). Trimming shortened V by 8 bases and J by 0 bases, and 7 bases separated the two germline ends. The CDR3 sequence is CASQGMNTEAFF. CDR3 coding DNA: TGTGCCAGTCAGGGGATGAACACTGAAGCTTTCTTT.

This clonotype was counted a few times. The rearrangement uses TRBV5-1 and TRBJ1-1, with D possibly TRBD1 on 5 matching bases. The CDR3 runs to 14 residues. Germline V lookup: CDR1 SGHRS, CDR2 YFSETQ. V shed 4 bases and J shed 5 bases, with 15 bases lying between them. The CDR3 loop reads CASSPPGTVTEAFF. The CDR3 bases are TGCGCCAGCAGCCCTCCCGGGACCGTGACTGAAGCTTTCTTT.

The DNA for the CDR3 is TGTGCCAGCAGTTATGGGACGGATTATAATTCACCCCTCCACTTT. Translating gives CASSYGTDYNSPLHF. The gene calls are TRBV6-5 and TRBJ1-6; tentatively, D is TRBD1 (5 bases). The CDR3 has 15 amino acids. Germline assignment: CDR1 MNHEY and CDR2 SVGAGI. Trimming left V 3 bases short and J 4 bases short, with 10 bases between.

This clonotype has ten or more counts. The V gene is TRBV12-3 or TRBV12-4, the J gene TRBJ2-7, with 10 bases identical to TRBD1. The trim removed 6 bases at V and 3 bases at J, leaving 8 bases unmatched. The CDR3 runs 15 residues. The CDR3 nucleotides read TGTGCCAGCAGCCACCGGGACAGGGGTAACTACGAGCAGTACTTC. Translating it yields CASSHRDRGNYEQYF.

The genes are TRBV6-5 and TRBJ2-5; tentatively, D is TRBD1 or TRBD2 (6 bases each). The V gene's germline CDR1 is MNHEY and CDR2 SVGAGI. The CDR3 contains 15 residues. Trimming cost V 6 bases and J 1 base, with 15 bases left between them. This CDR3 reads CASRLLSGAQETQYF. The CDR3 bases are TGTGCCAGCAGGTTACTTTCGGGGGCCCAAGAGACCCAGTACTTC.

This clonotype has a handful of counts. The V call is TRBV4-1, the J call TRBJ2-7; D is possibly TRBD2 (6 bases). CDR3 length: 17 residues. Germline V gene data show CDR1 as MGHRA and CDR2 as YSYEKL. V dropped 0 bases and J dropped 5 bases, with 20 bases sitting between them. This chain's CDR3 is CASSQESSGRGLDEQYF. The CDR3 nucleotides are TGCGCCAGCAGCCAAGAGAGTAGTGGTCGGGGGTTGGACGAGCAGTACTTC.

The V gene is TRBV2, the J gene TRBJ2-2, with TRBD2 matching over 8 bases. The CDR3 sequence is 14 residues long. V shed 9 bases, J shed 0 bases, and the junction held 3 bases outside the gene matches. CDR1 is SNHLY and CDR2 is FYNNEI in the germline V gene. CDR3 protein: CARRLATNTGELFF. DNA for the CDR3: TGTGCCAGGAGACTAGCGACGAACACCGGGGAGCTGTTTTTT.

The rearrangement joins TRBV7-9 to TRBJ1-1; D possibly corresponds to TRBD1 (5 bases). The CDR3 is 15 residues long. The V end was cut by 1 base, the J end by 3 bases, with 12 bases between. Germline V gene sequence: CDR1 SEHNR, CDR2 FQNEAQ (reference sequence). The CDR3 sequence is CASSLGRGEYTEAFF. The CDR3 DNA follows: TGTGCCAGCAGCTTAGGCCGGGGGGAGTACACTGAAGCTTTCTTT.

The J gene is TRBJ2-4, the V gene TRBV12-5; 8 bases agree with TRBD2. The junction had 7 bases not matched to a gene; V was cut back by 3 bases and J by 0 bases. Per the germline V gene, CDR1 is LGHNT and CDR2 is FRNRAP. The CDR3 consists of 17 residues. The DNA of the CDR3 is TGTGCTAGTGGTTTAAAGACTAGCGACCTAGCCAAAAACATTCAGTACTTC. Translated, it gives CASGLKTSDLAKNIQYF.

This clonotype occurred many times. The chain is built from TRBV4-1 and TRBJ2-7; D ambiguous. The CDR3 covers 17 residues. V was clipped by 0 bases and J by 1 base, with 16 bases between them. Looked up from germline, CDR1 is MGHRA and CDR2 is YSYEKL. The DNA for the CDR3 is TGCGCCAGCAGCCAAGATCGTGATAGCCTCCTTTCCTACGAGCAGTACTTC. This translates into CASSQDRDSLLSYEQYF.

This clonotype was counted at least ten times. The DNA of the CDR3 is TGCAGTGCTTCGCCAATTTACTACAATGAGCAGTTCTTC. This translates into CSASPIYYNEQFF. The chain combines TRBV20-1 with TRBJ2-1, with no clear D. CDR1 is DFQATT and CDR2 is SNEGSKA in the germline V gene (reference sequence). Trimming left V 5 bases short and J 3 bases short, with 11 bases between. The CDR3 is made up of 13 amino acids.

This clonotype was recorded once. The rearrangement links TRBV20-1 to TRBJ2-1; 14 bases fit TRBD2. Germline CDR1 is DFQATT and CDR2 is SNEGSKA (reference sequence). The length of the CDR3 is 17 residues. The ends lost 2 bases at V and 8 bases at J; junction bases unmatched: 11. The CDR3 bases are TGCAGTGCTAGATCCCCTCCGGGACTAGCGGGAGACGATGAGCAGTTCTTC. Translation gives CSARSPPGLAGDDEQFF.

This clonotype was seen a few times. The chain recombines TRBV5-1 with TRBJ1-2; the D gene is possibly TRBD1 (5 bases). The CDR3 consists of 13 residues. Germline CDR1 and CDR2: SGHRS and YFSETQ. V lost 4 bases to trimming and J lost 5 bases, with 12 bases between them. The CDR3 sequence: CASSPEGEYGYTF. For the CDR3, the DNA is TGCGCCAGCAGCCCCGAAGGGGAATATGGCTACACCTTC. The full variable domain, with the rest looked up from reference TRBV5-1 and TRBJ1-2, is KAGVTQTPRYLIKTRGQQVTLSCSPISGHRSVSWYQQTPGQGLQFLFEYFSETQRNKGNFPGRFSGRQFSNSRSEMNVSTLELGDSALYLCASSPEGEYGYTFGSGTRLTVV.

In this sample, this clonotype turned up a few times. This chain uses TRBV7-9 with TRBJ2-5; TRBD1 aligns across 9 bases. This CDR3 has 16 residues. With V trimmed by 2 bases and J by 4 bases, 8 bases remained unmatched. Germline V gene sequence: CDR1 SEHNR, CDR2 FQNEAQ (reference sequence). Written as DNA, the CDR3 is TGTGCCAGCAGCTTATCCCGGGACAGGGTAATAGAGACCCAGTACTTC. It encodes CASSLSRDRVIETQYF.

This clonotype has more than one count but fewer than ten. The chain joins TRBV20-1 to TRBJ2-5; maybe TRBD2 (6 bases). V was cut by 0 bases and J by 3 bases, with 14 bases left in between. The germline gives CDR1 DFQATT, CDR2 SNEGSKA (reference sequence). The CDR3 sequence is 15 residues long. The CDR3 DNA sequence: TGCAGTGCTAGAGATCTGAGAGGCGGGGAAGAGACCCAGTACTTC. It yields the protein CSARDLRGGEETQYF.

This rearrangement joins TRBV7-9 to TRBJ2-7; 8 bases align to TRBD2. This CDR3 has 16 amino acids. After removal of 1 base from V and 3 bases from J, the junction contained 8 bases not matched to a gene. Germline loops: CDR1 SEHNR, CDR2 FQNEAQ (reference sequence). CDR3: CASSLESGLGFYEQYF. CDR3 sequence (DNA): TGTGCCAGCAGCTTAGAATCGGGACTAGGGTTCTACGAGCAGTACTTC.

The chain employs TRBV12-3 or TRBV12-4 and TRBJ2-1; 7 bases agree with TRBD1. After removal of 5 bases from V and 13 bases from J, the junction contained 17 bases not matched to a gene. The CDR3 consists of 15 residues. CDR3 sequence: CASSRSDQGQKIQFF. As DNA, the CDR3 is TGTGCCAGCAGTCGATCAGACCAGGGACAGAAAATACAGTTCTTC.

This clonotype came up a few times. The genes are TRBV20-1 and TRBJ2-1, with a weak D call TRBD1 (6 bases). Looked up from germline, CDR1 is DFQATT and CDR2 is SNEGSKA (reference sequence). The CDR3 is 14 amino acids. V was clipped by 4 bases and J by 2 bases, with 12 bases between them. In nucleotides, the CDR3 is TGCAGTGCTAAGGATCCAGGGGCCTACAATGAGCAGTTCTTC. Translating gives CSAKDPGAYNEQFF.